The 27 T cell receptor beta chains reported below all come from one sample, sequenced in a study of blood T cell repertoires in COVID-19. Profiled with immunoSEQ multiplex PCR; TCRdb holds only in-frame clones, not every one. The repertoire has about 120,000 clones, about 90% of them found once; the top ten carry 25% to 35%. Sequencing was performed on peripheral blood. Receptor source: an older woman with acute or convalescent COVID-19.

The chain links TRBV3-1 (or the pseudogene TRBV3-2) to TRBJ2-5, with a weak D call TRBD1 (6 bases). CDR3 size: 13 residues. Per germline, CDR1 LGHDT and CDR2 YNNKEL (reference sequence). The V and J ends lost 4 bases and 4 bases respectively, with 10 bases between them. This chain's CDR3 is CASSPPGAETQYF. DNA of the CDR3: TGTGCCAGCAGCCCCCCAGGGGCAGAGACCCAGTACTTC.

This sequence joins TRBV19 and TRBJ2-1, with D unclear. CDR1 is LNHDA, CDR2 SQIVND, per germline (reference sequence). Trimming left V 6 bases short and J 7 bases short, with 13 bases between. This CDR3 spans 13 amino acids. The CDR3 region is CASSPPVRNEQFF. CDR3 nucleotide sequence: TGTGCCAGTAGCCCTCCCGTACGGAATGAGCAGTTCTTC.

This chain links TRBV2 with TRBJ1-4, with 9 nucleotides matching TRBD1. The germline V gene has CDR1 SNHLY and CDR2 FYNNEI. The CDR3 loop spans 16 amino acids. V was clipped by 7 bases and J by 4 bases; unmatched bases: 10. The CDR3 DNA is TGTGCCAGCACCGCAGGGGACAGGGCGATTAATGAAAAACTGTTTTTT. Its translation: CASTAGDRAINEKLFF. The full variable domain, with the rest looked up from reference TRBV2 and TRBJ1-4, is EPEVTQTPSHQVTQMGQEVILRCVPISNHLYFYWYRQILGQKVEFLVSFYNNEISEKSEIFDDQFSVERPDGSNFTLKIRSTKLEDSAMYFCASTAGDRAINEKLFFGSGTQLSVL.

This clone was seen only once. The V gene is TRBV30, the J gene TRBJ2-2; 7 positions match TRBD2. CDR1 is GTSNPN and CDR2 is SVGIG in the germline V gene (reference sequence). CDR3 length equals 15 residues. V lost 4 bases to trimming and J lost 4 bases; unmatched junction nucleotides: 9. CDR3 nucleotides: TGTGCCTGGACCCTTCGGGGGGAGGGCACCGGGGAGCTGTTTTTT. Translated: CAWTLRGEGTGELFF.

The chain is built from TRBV15 and TRBJ2-2, with 7 bases fitting TRBD2. The V gene's germline CDR1 is LNHNV and CDR2 YYDKDF (reference sequence). The CDR3 sequence is 13 residues long. Trimming cost V 0 bases and J 13 bases; bases outside gene matches: 5. The CDR3 DNA reads TGTGCCACCAGCAGAGAGAGGACTAGGGGGCTGTTTTTT. It translates to CATSRERTRGLFF.

This clone was found once. The J gene is TRBJ2-3, the V gene TRBV3-1 (or the pseudogene TRBV3-2); 10 nucleotides line up with TRBD2. Germline assignment: CDR1 LGHDT and CDR2 YNNKEL (reference sequence). V lost 6 bases, J lost 4 bases, and 4 bases stayed unmatched. The CDR3 is 14 residues long. This chain's CDR3 is CASSLSGGADTQYF. The CDR3 DNA reads TGTGCCAGCAGTCTCAGCGGGGGGGCAGATACGCAGTATTTT.

This chain connects TRBV5-1 to TRBJ1-2, with D possibly being TRBD1 (6 bases). V was pared by 0 bases and J by 8 bases, with 17 bases between. CDR1 SGHRS and CDR2 YFSETQ come from the germline V gene. The CDR3 runs to 15 residues. CDR3 region: CASSLAGTPGGGYTF. CDR3 DNA: TGCGCCAGCAGCTTGGCCGGGACACCGGGCGGGGGCTACACCTTC.

The chain links TRBV2 to TRBJ1-2, with 7 bases that match TRBD1. Per germline, CDR1 SNHLY and CDR2 FYNNEI. The CDR3 runs to 15 residues. The junction had 15 bases not matched to a gene; V was cut back by 8 bases and J by 6 bases. This CDR3 is CASHPGQGQDDGYTF. The CDR3 region has the DNA TGTGCCAGCCACCCGGGCCAAGGACAGGATGATGGCTACACCTTC.

V is TRBV24-1 and J is TRBJ1-3; D is ambiguous. Trimming took 8 bases from V and 5 from J, leaving 15 bases between them. The CDR3 length is 14 residues. Germline V lookup: CDR1 KGHDR, CDR2 SFDVKD. The DNA of the CDR3 is TGTGCCACCATTGACCCCGCGGGGAGAAACACCATATATTTT. Translation: CATIDPAGRNTIYF.

The chain employs TRBV5-1 and TRBJ1-6; D gene unclear. The V gene's germline CDR1 is SGHRS and CDR2 YFSETQ. The V end lost 0 bases, the J end lost 0 bases, and 10 bases lay between the germline ends. The CDR3 totals 17 residues. CDR3 sequence (DNA): TGCGCCAGCAGCTTGGGGGCTGTGAGCTCCTATAATTCACCCCTCCACTTT. This translates into CASSLGAVSSYNSPLHF.

The chain couples TRBV11-2 to TRBJ1-2; 8 bases align to TRBD1. Germline V gene lookup returns CDR1 SGHAT and CDR2 FQNNGV. V gave up 4 bases and J gave up 2 bases; unmatched junction bases: 3. The CDR3 has 14 residues. The CDR3 reads CASSSRTGNYGYTF. For the CDR3, the DNA is TGTGCCAGCAGCTCCCGGACAGGGAACTATGGCTACACCTTC.

The chain recombines TRBV27 with TRBJ1-1; D remains ambiguous. Germline-derived CDR1 and CDR2 are MNHEY and SMNVEV (reference sequence). The V and J ends lost 3 bases and 4 bases respectively, with 12 bases between them. CDR3 length: 14 residues. CDR3 sequence (DNA): TGTGCCAGCAGTTTGTCGGCTAGTGGCACTGAAGCTTTCTTT. Its translation: CASSLSASGTEAFF.

The chain is built from TRBV11-3 and TRBJ1-1; D is perhaps TRBD1 (6 bases). The CDR3 has 14 amino acids. Germline V lookup: CDR1 SGHNT, CDR2 YENEEA. The V end was cut by 1 base, the J end by 3 bases, with 9 bases between. The CDR3 nucleotides read TGTGCCAGCAGCTTAGGACCAGGGGACACTGAAGCTTTCTTT. It is translated as CASSLGPGDTEAFF.

The V call is TRBV5-1, the J call TRBJ2-1, with 12 bases matching TRBD2. J was trimmed by 5 bases and V by 2 bases; bases with no gene match: 2. This CDR3 is built from 15 residues. The germline gives CDR1 SGHRS, CDR2 YFSETQ. Here the CDR3 reads CASSLGLAGNNEQFF. The CDR3 DNA follows: TGCGCCAGCAGCTTAGGACTAGCGGGAAACAATGAGCAGTTCTTC.

V is TRBV27 and J is TRBJ1-5; TRBD1 is a possible D gene (5 bases). Germline V gene data show CDR1 as MNHEY and CDR2 as SMNVEV (reference sequence). This CDR3 has 14 amino acids. V was clipped by 5 bases and J by 3 bases, with 11 bases between them. CDR3 sequence (DNA): TGTGCCAGCAGTCTGCAGGGCGCCAATCAGCCCCAGCATTTT. Protein: CASSLQGANQPQHF.

V and J are TRBV28 and TRBJ2-1; D is perhaps TRBD1 (5 bases). The CDR3 consists of 14 residues. Trimming removed 7 bases at V and 4 bases at J, with 14 bases between. The germline V gene has CDR1 MDHEN and CDR2 SYDVKM. Here the CDR3 reads CASTNAQGYNEQFF. The CDR3 region has the DNA TGTGCCAGCACCAACGCCCAGGGATACAATGAGCAGTTCTTC.

The rearrangement uses TRBV30 and TRBJ2-5; D not certain. The CDR3 loop spans 12 amino acids. Germline lookup yields CDR1 GTSNPN and CDR2 SVGIG (reference sequence). V shed 2 bases and J shed 4 bases, with 8 bases lying between them. CDR3 sequence (DNA): TGTGCCTGGAGTCTAGGATTAGAGACCCAGTACTTC. Translation gives CAWSLGLETQYF.

The chain employs TRBV3-1 (or the pseudogene TRBV3-2) and TRBJ2-1; possibly TRBD2 for D (6 bases). Trimming removed 1 base from V and 7 bases from J, with 14 bases in between. The CDR3 is made up of 15 amino acids. The V gene's germline CDR1 is LGHDT and CDR2 YNNKEL (reference sequence). CDR3 nucleotides: TGTGCCAGCAGCCAAGCCCCTGGGACTCCTAATGAGCAGTTCTTC. Its translation: CASSQAPGTPNEQFF.

This clone was recorded only once. The CDR3 reads CASRPRDSLYEQYF. The CDR3 bases are TGTGCCAGCAGGCCGAGGGACAGTCTCTACGAGCAGTACTTC. V is TRBV28 and J is TRBJ2-7; 7 positions agree with TRBD1. This CDR3 contains 14 residues. The V gene's germline CDR1 is MDHEN and CDR2 SYDVKM. J was trimmed by 3 bases and V by 6 bases; bases with no gene match: 8.

The chain combines TRBV6-5 with TRBJ1-3; no clear D gene. Germline CDR1 and CDR2: MNHEY and SVGAGI. The CDR3 runs 15 residues. V lost 2 bases and J lost 0, with 8 bases in between. The chain's CDR3 is CASSYASGSGNTIYF. The DNA of the CDR3 is TGTGCCAGCAGTTACGCCTCGGGCTCTGGAAACACCATATATTTT.

The chain has TRBV11-2 and TRBJ2-7, with 8 bases fitting TRBD1. The CDR3 is 15 residues long. J gave up 4 bases and V 0 bases, and 5 bases lay outside the gene matches. Per the germline V gene, CDR1 is SGHAT and CDR2 is FQNNGV. The CDR3 bases are TGTGCCAGCAGCTTAGAGTCAGGGGGCGGGTACGAGCAGTACTTC. This sequence encodes CASSLESGGGYEQYF.

The chain is built from TRBV5-1 and TRBJ1-1; unclear D gene. This CDR3 spans 12 amino acids. Germline CDR1 and CDR2: SGHRS and YFSETQ. V lost 4 bases and J lost 8, with 12 bases in between. The CDR3 nucleotides read TGCGCCAGCAGCAACCGACATTCCGAAGCTTTCTTT. Translated: CASSNRHSEAFF.

This clone is labeled as medium-sized (0.01 to 0.1%). This chain links TRBV7-9 with TRBJ2-7, with D possibly matching TRBD2 (5 bases). Germline V gives CDR1 SEHNR, CDR2 FQNEAQ (reference sequence). V lost 5 bases and J lost 5, with 16 bases in between. The CDR3 length is 14 residues. CDR3 region: CASSPEDRNDEQYF. Written as DNA, the CDR3 is TGTGCCAGCAGCCCGGAGGACCGGAACGACGAGCAGTACTTC.

This chain connects TRBV5-4 to TRBJ2-5, with 7 positions matching TRBD2. Germline CDR1 SGHNT, CDR2 YYREEE (reference sequence). Losses at the gene ends were 3 bases for V and 5 bases for J; bases not matched to a gene: 13. The CDR3 has 16 residues. This CDR3 reads CASSSRLARIGETQYF. The CDR3 DNA follows: TGTGCCAGCAGCTCCCGACTAGCCCGCATCGGGGAGACCCAGTACTTC.

The chain links TRBV2 to TRBJ1-6; 10 positions agree with TRBD1. V lost 6 bases and J lost 10; bases outside the gene matches: 9. CDR1 and CDR2 (germline): SNHLY, FYNNEI. This CDR3 comprises 15 residues. CDR3 protein: CASRRDRGRGSPLHF. The DNA for the CDR3 is TGTGCCAGCAGGCGGGACAGGGGACGGGGCTCACCCCTCCACTTT.

The genes are TRBV4-1 and TRBJ1-6; D gene ambiguous. The CDR3 totals 15 residues. V was trimmed by 6 bases and J by 13 bases, leaving 22 bases between them. Germline V gene sequence: CDR1 MGHRA, CDR2 YSYEKL. CDR3 loop: CASRPAGVNVWPLHF. The CDR3 region has the DNA TGCGCCAGCAGACCGGCCGGGGTAAACGTCTGGCCCCTCCACTTT.

Only one count was recorded for this clone. The V gene is TRBV15, the J gene TRBJ1-4; 7 bases fit TRBD1. V lost 3 bases, J lost 8 bases, and 9 bases stayed unmatched. The germline CDR1 and CDR2 sequences are LNHNV and YYDKDF (reference sequence). The CDR3 extends over 15 amino acids. The CDR3 loop is CATSRTQGSVEKLFF. The CDR3 bases are TGTGCCACCAGCAGGACACAGGGGTCCGTCGAAAAACTGTTTTTT.